This T cell receptor (beta chain) was captured by sequencing in a study of cytomegalovirus exposure and HLA in healthy donors. Study-wide background: From donors who were HLA-typed, an early data release held about 85 million unique TCRs. Whole-study findings and limits: Cytomegalovirus association was listed for approximately 150 TCR beta chains.

The CDR3 loop spans 14 amino acids. Deletions cut 7 bases from V and 5 bases from J, with 17 bases between. CDR1 MDHEN and CDR2 SYDVKM come from the germline V gene. Amplification used 60 Vbeta primers and 13 Jbeta primers. Here immunoSEQ multiplex PCR was the method, and the copy in TCRdb shows in-frame clones only, minus some. Here the sample spans around 80,000 clones, approximately 74% being singletons. A word on this clone: Its antigen is undetermined.

Sequenced: PBMCs. The J gene is TRBJ1-1, the V gene TRBV28, with D perhaps TRBD1 (6 bases). This sequence originates from a man aged 40-50 years in good health and CMV-seropositive. CDR3 residues: CASKQHRDHTEAFF. CDR3 nucleotide sequence: TGTGCCAGCAAACAACACAGGGATCATACTGAAGCTTTCTTT.